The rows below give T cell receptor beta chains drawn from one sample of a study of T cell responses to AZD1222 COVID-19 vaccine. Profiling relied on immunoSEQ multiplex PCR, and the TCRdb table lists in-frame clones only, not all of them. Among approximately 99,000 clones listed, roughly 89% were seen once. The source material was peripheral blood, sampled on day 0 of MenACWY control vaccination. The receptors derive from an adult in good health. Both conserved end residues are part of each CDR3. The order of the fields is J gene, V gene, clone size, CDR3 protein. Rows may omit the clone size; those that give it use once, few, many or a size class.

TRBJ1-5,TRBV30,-,CAWSPAGTAYSNQPQHF
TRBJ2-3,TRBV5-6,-,CASSIRQGPDTQYF
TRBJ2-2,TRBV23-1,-,CAVGGGRGTGELFF
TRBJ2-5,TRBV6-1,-,CASSEGVGAGEETQYF
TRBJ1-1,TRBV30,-,CAWSVQRQRTEAFF
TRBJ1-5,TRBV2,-,CASSDRAEGQPQHF
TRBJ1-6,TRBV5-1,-,CASSLSLYNSPLHF
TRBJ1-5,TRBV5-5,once,CASSVGSGVNQPQHF
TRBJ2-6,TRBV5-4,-,CASSSGFSGANVLTF
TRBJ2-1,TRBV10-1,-,CASSDRSSSYNEQFF
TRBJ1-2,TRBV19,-,CASSPWTANYGYTF
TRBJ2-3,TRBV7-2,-,CASSLASGGLDTQYF
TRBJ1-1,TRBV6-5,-,CASSYADGLNTEAFF
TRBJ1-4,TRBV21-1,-,CASSKCRDRALQTNEKLFF
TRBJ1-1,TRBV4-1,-,CASSRTGPGTEAFF
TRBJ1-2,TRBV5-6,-,CASSLDTGSYGYTF
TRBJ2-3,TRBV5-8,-,CASRPGDTQYF
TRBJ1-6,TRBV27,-,CASSLGPPGLGDSPLHF
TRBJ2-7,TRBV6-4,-,CASRLTSGSYEQYF
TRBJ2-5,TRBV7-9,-,CASSLGSRQGRVWTQYF
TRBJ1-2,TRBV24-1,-,CATSDLWRGGSNYGYTF
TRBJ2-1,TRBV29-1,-,CSVGWTAINYQQFF
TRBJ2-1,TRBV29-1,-,CSVEDREEYNEQFF
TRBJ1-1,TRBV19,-,CASSIDPPDRTNTEAFF
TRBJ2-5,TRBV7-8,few,CASTLPTSGGNQETQYF
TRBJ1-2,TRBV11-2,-,CASSFRGGTVNYGYTF
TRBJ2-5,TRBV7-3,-,CASSLGASAETQYF
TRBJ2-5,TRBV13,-,CASSPSRTPKAQETQYF
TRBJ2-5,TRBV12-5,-,CASGTPGTLRETQYF
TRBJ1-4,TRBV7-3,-,CASSQGKRKNEKLFF
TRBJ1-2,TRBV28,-,CASSSNYGYTF
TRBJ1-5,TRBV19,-,CASSRQGASQPQHF
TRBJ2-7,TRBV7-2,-,CASSPSGTRYEQYF
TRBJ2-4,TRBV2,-,CASRAGGDSLAKNIQYF
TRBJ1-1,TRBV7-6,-,CASSLVQGQANTEAFF
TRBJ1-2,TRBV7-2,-,CASSLDGQGRRGGYTF
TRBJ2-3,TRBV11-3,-,CASSARVSGTDTQYF
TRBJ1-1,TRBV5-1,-,CASSYRTGTEAFF
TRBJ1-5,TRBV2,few,CASSEGRGRRSNQPQHF
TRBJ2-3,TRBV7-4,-,CASSWTSGFTDTQYF
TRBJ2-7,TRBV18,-,CASSPAGATYEQYF
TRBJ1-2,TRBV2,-,CASSVQGAGYGYTF
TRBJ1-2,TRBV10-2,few,CASSDGGGSGYGYTF
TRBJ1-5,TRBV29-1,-,CSVEDTGQPQHF
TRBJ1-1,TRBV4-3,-,CASSPGVMNTEAFF
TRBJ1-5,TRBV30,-,CAWSGGQGVYQPQHF
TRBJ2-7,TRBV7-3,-,CASSFLREQYF
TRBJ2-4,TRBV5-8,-,CASSLPGTEKNIQYF
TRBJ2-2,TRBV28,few,CASSSGGRPGELFF
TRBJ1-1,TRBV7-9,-,CASSAQGNTEAFF
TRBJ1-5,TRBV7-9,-,CASSLAWGGSNQPQHF
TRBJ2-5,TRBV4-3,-,CASSLTGTSVTQETQYF
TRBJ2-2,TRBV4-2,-,CASSQEGLAGGIPGELFF